The rows below give T cell receptor beta chains drawn from one sample of a study of blood T cell repertoires in COVID-19. Measured with immunoSEQ multiplex PCR; TCRdb has only the in-frame clones, and not every one. The sample has about 200,000 clones, around 90% seen once; the top ten hold around 3%. Sequenced: peripheral blood. These receptors were obtained from a man aged 60 to 75 with acute or convalescent COVID-19. CDR3s include the opening cysteine and the closing phenylalanine or tryptophan. The order of the fields is CDR3 protein, CDR3 DNA, J gene, V gene, clone size, D gene. The D gene is left open where the match is weak. The size of a clone is reported for some rows only, either as once, few or many, or as a class for expanded clones.

CDR3: CASSLGTGQGAGQPQHF
DNA: TGTGCCAGCAGCTTAGGCACGGGACAGGGGGCCGGCCAGCCCCAGCATTTT
J: TRBJ1-5
V: TRBV7-2
size: .
D: TRBD1

CDR3: CASMGYGGSYNEQFF
DNA: TGTGCCAGCATGGGTTACGGGGGCTCCTACAATGAGCAGTTCTTC
J: TRBJ2-1
V: TRBV6-5
size: .
D: .

CDR3: CASSNVNEQFF
DNA: TGTGCCAGCAGCAATGTCAATGAGCAGTTCTTC
J: TRBJ2-1
V: TRBV12-3/TRBV12-4
size: .
D: .

CDR3: CASSIQGPYEQYF
DNA: TGTGCCAGTAGTATACAGGGGCCCTACGAGCAGTACTTC
J: TRBJ2-7
V: TRBV19
size: .
D: .

CDR3: CASSSERGRNEQFF
DNA: TGTGCCAGCAGCTCCGAGCGGGGGAGGAATGAGCAGTTCTTC
J: TRBJ2-1
V: TRBV7-9
size: few
D: TRBD2

CDR3: CASSATGSGELFF
DNA: TGTGCCAGCAGTGCTACAGGGTCCGGGGAGCTGTTTTTT
J: TRBJ2-2
V: TRBV6-8
size: .
D: .

CDR3: CASSEERQGVAFF
DNA: TGTGCCAGCAGTGAAGAAAGACAGGGGGTAGCTTTCTTT
J: TRBJ1-1
V: TRBV6-1
size: .
D: TRBD1

CDR3: CASSLSFPTGGNTIYF
DNA: TGTGCCAGCAGCTTATCGTTCCCGACCGGGGGGAACACCATATATTTT
J: TRBJ1-3
V: TRBV11-2
size: .
D: .

CDR3: CASSLAPGTGFSYEQYF
DNA: TGCGCCAGCAGCTTGGCTCCCGGGACAGGGTTCTCCTACGAGCAGTACTTC
J: TRBJ2-7
V: TRBV5-1
size: .
D: TRBD1

CDR3: CASSLYSAGGPVYGTDTQYF
DNA: TGTGCCAGCAGTTTATATTCTGCGGGGGGGCCGGTGTACGGCACAGATACGCAGTATTTT
J: TRBJ2-3
V: TRBV27
size: .
D: TRBD2

CDR3: CASSPGGKVDTQYF
DNA: TGTGCCAGCAGCCCCGGAGGCAAAGTAGATACGCAGTATTTT
J: TRBJ2-3
V: TRBV11-3
size: .
D: .

CDR3: CASSSSGTGDTEAFF
DNA: TGTGCCAGCAGCTCCAGCGGGACAGGGGACACTGAAGCTTTCTTT
J: TRBJ1-1
V: TRBV21-1
size: .
D: .

CDR3: CASSPSRGGRENIQYF
DNA: TGTGCCAGCAGCCCGTCTCGTGGGGGCCGGGAAAACATTCAGTACTTC
J: TRBJ2-4
V: TRBV7-2
size: .
D: .

CDR3: CASSVESSSYEQYF
DNA: TGTGCCAGCAGCGTAGAGAGTAGCTCCTACGAGCAGTACTTC
J: TRBJ2-7
V: TRBV9
size: .
D: .

CDR3: CASSQDAQSGQFF
DNA: TGCGCCAGCAGCCAAGATGCCCAGTCAGGGCAGTTCTTC
J: TRBJ2-1
V: TRBV4-3
size: .
D: .

CDR3: CASSRGTDYNEQFF
DNA: TGTGCCAGTTCCCGGGGGACAGACTACAATGAGCAGTTCTTC
J: TRBJ2-1
V: TRBV19
size: once
D: .

CDR3: CASSLTSMGRNSPLHF
DNA: TGTGCCAGCAGCTTAACGTCCATGGGGAGGAATTCACCCCTCCACTTT
J: TRBJ1-6
V: TRBV7-3
size: .
D: .

CDR3: CAISESSRRFRTDTQYF
DNA: TGTGCCATCAGTGAGTCCTCTAGAAGATTTCGAACAGATACGCAGTATTTT
J: TRBJ2-3
V: TRBV10-3
size: .
D: .

CDR3: CASSEATGLNNQPQHF
DNA: TGTGCCAGCAGCGAAGCGACAGGGCTAAACAATCAGCCCCAGCATTTT
J: TRBJ1-5
V: TRBV28
size: .
D: TRBD1

CDR3: CASSFDRVETQYF
DNA: TGTGCCAGCAGTTTCGACAGGGTGGAGACCCAGTACTTC
J: TRBJ2-5
V: TRBV27
size: .
D: TRBD1

CDR3: CASSQDPGGLGADEQFF
DNA: TGCGCCAGCAGCCAAGATCCCGGGGGACTAGGGGCCGATGAGCAGTTCTTC
J: TRBJ2-1
V: TRBV4-3
size: .
D: TRBD2

CDR3: CAWSTSRVPSTDTQYF
DNA: TGTGCCTGGAGTACCTCACGGGTGCCCAGCACAGATACGCAGTATTTT
J: TRBJ2-3
V: TRBV30
size: .
D: .

CDR3: CASSMIGQGLSGNTIYF
DNA: TGTGCCAGTAGTATGATTGGACAGGGTCTCTCTGGAAACACCATATATTTT
J: TRBJ1-3
V: TRBV19
size: .
D: TRBD1

CDR3: CASSPTSRGLNSPLHF
DNA: TGTGCCAGCTCACCAACCTCTCGAGGGTTAAATTCACCCCTCCACTTT
J: TRBJ1-6
V: TRBV18
size: .
D: .

CDR3: CASSLANRVVTEAFF
DNA: TGTGCCAGCAGCTTAGCGAATCGGGTAGTGACTGAAGCTTTCTTT
J: TRBJ1-1
V: TRBV7-9
size: .
D: .

CDR3: CASSLMGSGDRGPSEQYF
DNA: TGTGCCAGCTCCCTCATGGGTAGCGGGGACAGGGGGCCCAGCGAGCAGTACTTC
J: TRBJ2-7
V: TRBV18
size: .
D: TRBD1

CDR3: CASGLFNTEAFF
DNA: TGTGCCTCAGGACTGTTCAACACTGAAGCTTTCTTT
J: TRBJ1-1
V: TRBV19
size: .
D: .

CDR3: CASSRTSGVNEQFF
DNA: TGTGCCAGCTCACGGACTAGCGGAGTCAATGAGCAGTTCTTC
J: TRBJ2-1
V: TRBV18
size: .
D: TRBD2

CDR3: CASSWTGTPNTGELFF
DNA: TGCGCCAGCAGCTGGACCGGGACACCGAACACCGGGGAGCTGTTTTTT
J: TRBJ2-2
V: TRBV5-1
size: .
D: .

CDR3: CASRTASGAYNEQFF
DNA: TGTGCCAGTAGAACTGCTAGCGGGGCCTACAATGAGCAGTTCTTC
J: TRBJ2-1
V: TRBV19
size: .
D: TRBD2

CDR3: CASRPRQPNLDYGYTF
DNA: TGTGCCAGCAGACCTCGACAGCCCAACCTCGACTATGGCTACACCTTC
J: TRBJ1-2
V: TRBV28
size: .
D: .

CDR3: CASSSDRGNYGYTF
DNA: TGTGCCAGCAGCTCGGACAGGGGAAACTATGGCTACACCTTC
J: TRBJ1-2
V: TRBV5-4
size: .
D: TRBD1

CDR3: CASSQDGGGYTF
DNA: TGTGCCAGCAGCCAAGACGGGGGTGGCTACACCTTC
J: TRBJ1-2
V: TRBV3-1/TRBV3-2
size: .
D: .

CDR3: CATSRPPSGGETGELFF
DNA: TGTGCCACCAGCAGGCCCCCTAGCGGGGGGGAAACCGGGGAGCTGTTTTTT
J: TRBJ2-2
V: TRBV15
size: few
D: TRBD2

CDR3: CASSQGLAADTQYF
DNA: TGTGCCAGCAGCCAGGGACTAGCGGCAGATACGCAGTATTTT
J: TRBJ2-3
V: TRBV5-4
size: .
D: TRBD2

CDR3: CASSLSHRDGYTF
DNA: TGTGCCAGCAGCTTATCTCACAGGGATGGCTACACCTTC
J: TRBJ1-2
V: TRBV7-3
size: once
D: .

CDR3: CASRSQRPGIHEQYF
DNA: TGTGCCAGCAGATCTCAGCGGCCGGGAATTCACGAGCAGTACTTC
J: TRBJ2-7
V: TRBV5-4
size: few
D: .

CDR3: CASSLTGQGLGWGTGELFF
DNA: TGCGCCAGCAGCTTAACAGGACAGGGATTGGGCTGGGGCACCGGGGAGCTGTTTTTT
J: TRBJ2-2
V: TRBV5-1
size: .
D: TRBD1

CDR3: CASSSNLRNEQFF
DNA: TGTGCCAGCAGCTCAAATCTACGGAATGAGCAGTTCTTC
J: TRBJ2-1
V: TRBV7-2
size: .
D: .

CDR3: CASSQSGTGEFF
DNA: TGTGCCAGCAGTCAATCCGGGACAGGGGAGTTCTTC
J: TRBJ2-1
V: TRBV2
size: .
D: TRBD1

CDR3: CASRNVGGGTYEQYF
DNA: TGTGCCAGCCGAAATGTCGGCGGGGGGACTTACGAGCAGTACTTC
J: TRBJ2-7
V: TRBV27
size: .
D: TRBD2

CDR3: CASSMGGQGKGQPQHF
DNA: TGTGCCAGTAGTATGGGGGGACAGGGGAAAGGTCAGCCCCAGCATTTT
J: TRBJ1-5
V: TRBV19
size: .
D: TRBD1

CDR3: CASSVADRSPLQETQYF
DNA: TGTGCCAGCAGCGTAGCCGACAGAAGTCCATTACAAGAGACCCAGTACTTC
J: TRBJ2-5
V: TRBV9
size: .
D: .

CDR3: CASSWWLQGTFSTDTQYF
DNA: TGTGCCAGCAGCTGGTGGTTACAGGGGACCTTTAGCACAGATACGCAGTATTTT
J: TRBJ2-3
V: TRBV5-4
size: .
D: TRBD1

CDR3: CASSPPGLAGGLSYEQYF
DNA: TGTGCCAGCTCACCTCCGGGACTAGCGGGGGGGCTGTCGTACGAGCAGTACTTC
J: TRBJ2-7
V: TRBV18
size: .
D: TRBD2

CDR3: CASSQDRGGANTGELFF
DNA: TGCGCCAGCAGCCAAGACCGGGGGGGTGCGAACACCGGGGAGCTGTTTTTT
J: TRBJ2-2
V: TRBV4-1
size: .
D: TRBD2

CDR3: CASSPQPGNQPQHF
DNA: TGTGCCAGCAGCCCCCAGCCAGGGAACCAGCCCCAGCATTTT
J: TRBJ1-5
V: TRBV3-1/TRBV3-2
size: .
D: .

CDR3: CASSLAMGGSPSWLNGYTF
DNA: TGCGCCAGCAGCCTAGCAATGGGGGGGAGCCCCAGTTGGTTGAATGGCTACACCTTC
J: TRBJ1-2
V: TRBV4-1
size: .
D: .

CDR3: CATKDRGKEDGYTF
DNA: TGTGCCACCAAAGACAGGGGGAAGGAGGATGGCTACACCTTC
J: TRBJ1-2
V: TRBV19
size: .
D: TRBD1